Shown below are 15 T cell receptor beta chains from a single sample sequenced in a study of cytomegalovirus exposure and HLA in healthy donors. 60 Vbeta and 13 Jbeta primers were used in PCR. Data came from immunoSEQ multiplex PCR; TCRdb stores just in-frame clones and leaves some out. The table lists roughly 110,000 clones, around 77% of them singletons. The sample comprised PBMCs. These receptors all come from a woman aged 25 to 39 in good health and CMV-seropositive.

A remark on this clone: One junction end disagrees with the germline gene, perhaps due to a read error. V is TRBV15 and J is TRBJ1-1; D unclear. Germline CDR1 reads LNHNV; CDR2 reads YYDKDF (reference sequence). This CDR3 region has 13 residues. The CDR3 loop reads CATSGDMNTEAFF. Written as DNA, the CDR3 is TGTGCCACCAGCGGAGACATGAACACTGAAGCTTTCTTT.

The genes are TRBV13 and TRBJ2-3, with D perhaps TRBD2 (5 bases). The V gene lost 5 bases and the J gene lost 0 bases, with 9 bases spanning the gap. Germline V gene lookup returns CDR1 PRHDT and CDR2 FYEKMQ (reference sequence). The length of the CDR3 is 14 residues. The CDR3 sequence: CASSRGLSTDTQYF. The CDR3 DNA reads TGTGCCAGCAGCCGTGGACTGAGCACAGATACGCAGTATTTT.

As DNA, the CDR3 is TGTGCCAGCTCACCCCTGTCGGGCAGGGGAGCATGGGGTAGCACCGGGGAGCTGTTTTTT. This codes for CASSPLSGRGAWGSTGELFF. The chain combines TRBV18 with TRBJ2-2; tentatively, D is TRBD1 (6 bases). The V end was cut by 3 bases, the J end by 4 bases, with 27 bases between. The CDR3 covers 20 residues. The germline gives CDR1 KGHSH, CDR2 LQKENI. Full variable domain (rest looked up from reference TRBV18 and TRBJ2-2): NAGVMQNPRHLVRRRGQEARLRCSPMKGHSHVYWYRQLPEEGLKFMVYLQKENIIDESGMPKERFSAEFPKEGPSILRIQQVVRGDSAAYFCASSPLSGRGAWGSTGELFFGEGSRLTVL.

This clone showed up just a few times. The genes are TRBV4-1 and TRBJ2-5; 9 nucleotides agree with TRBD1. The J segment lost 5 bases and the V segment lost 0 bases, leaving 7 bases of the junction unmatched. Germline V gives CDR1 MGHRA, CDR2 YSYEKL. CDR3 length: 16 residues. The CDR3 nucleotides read TGCGCCAGCAGCCAAGATCATACAGGGGGCGCGGAGACCCAGTACTTC. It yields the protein CASSQDHTGGAETQYF.

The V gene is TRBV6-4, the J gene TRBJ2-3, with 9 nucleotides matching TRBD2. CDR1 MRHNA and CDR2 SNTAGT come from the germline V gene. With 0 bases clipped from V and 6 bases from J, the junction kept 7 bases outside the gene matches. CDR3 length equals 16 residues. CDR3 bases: TGTGCCAGCAGTGACTCTGCGGGAGGGCCCCGGGATACGCAGTATTTT. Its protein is CASSDSAGGPRDTQYF.

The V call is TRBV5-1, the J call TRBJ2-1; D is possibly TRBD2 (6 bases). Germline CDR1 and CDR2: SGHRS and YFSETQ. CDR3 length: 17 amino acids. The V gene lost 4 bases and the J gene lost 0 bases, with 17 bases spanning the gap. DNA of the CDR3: TGCGCCAGCAGCCGGGACTTTCCTCGAAGCTCCTACAATGAGCAGTTCTTC. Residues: CASSRDFPRSSYNEQFF.

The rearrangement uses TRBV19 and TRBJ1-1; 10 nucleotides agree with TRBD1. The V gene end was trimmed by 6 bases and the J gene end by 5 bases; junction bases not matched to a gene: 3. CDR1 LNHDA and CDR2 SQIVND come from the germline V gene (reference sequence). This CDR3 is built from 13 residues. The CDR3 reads CASRDRGSTEAFF. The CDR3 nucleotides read TGTGCCAGTAGGGACAGGGGGTCGACTGAAGCTTTCTTT.

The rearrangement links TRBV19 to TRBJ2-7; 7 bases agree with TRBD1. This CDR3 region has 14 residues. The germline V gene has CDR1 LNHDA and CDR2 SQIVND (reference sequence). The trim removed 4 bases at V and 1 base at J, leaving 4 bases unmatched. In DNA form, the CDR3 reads TGTGCCAGTAGTAGAGAGACAGGGTCCTACGAGCAGTACTTC. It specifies CASSRETGSYEQYF.

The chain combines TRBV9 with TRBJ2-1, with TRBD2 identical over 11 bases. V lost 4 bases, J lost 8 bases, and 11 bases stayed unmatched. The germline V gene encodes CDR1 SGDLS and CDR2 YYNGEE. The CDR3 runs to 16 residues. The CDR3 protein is CASSPRGSGGAYEQFF. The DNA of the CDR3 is TGTGCCAGCAGCCCCCGGGGTAGCGGGGGGGCTTATGAGCAGTTCTTC.

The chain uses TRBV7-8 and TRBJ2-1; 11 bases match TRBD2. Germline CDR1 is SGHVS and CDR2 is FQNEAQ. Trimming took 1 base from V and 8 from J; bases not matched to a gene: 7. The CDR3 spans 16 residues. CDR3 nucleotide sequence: TGTGCCAGCAGCTTAGTGTCACTAGCGGGAGTCGATGAGCAGTTCTTC. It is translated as CASSLVSLAGVDEQFF.

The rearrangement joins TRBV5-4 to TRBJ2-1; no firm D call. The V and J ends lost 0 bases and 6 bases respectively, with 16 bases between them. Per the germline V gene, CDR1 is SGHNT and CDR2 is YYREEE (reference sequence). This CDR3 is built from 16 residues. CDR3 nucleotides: TGTGCCAGCAGCTTGGTCATGGGCGCAGTGGGCAATGAGCAGTTCTTC. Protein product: CASSLVMGAVGNEQFF.

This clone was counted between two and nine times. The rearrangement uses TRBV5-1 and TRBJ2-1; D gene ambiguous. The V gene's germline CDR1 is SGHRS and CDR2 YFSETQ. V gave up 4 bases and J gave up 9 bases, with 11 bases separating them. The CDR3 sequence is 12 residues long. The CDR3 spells CASSQRTGEQFF. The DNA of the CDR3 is TGCGCCAGCAGCCAACGAACGGGTGAGCAGTTCTTC.

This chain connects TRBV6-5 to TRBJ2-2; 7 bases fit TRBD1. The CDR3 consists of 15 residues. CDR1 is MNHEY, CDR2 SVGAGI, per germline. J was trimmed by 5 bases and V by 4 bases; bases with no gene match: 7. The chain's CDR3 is CASSWDYRGTGELFF. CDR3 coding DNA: TGTGCCAGCAGTTGGGATTACAGGGGAACCGGGGAGCTGTTTTTT.

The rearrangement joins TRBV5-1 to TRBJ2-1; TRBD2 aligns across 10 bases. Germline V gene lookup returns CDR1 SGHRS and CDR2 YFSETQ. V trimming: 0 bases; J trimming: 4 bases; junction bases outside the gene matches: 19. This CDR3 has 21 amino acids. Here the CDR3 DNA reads TGCGCCAGCAGCTTGGGGGGACTCTTAGCGGGGGGCTCATTCGGGTACAATGAGCAGTTCTTC. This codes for CASSLGGLLAGGSFGYNEQFF.

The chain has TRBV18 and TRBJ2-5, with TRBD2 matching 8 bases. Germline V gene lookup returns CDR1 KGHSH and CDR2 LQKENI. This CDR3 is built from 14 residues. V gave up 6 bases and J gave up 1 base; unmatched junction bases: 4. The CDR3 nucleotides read TGTGCCAGCTCTCCTCGGGGGGGCCAAGAGACCCAGTACTTC. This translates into CASSPRGGQETQYF.